The 22 T cell receptor beta chains reported below all come from one sample, sequenced in a study of blood T cell repertoires in COVID-19. TCRdb's copy holds only in-frame clones and misses some; the assay was immunoSEQ multiplex PCR. The sample has under 130,000 clones, over 75% seen once. The sequenced material came from peripheral blood. These TCRs come from a human donor in a cohort sampled during active or convalescent COVID-19.

V and J are TRBV10-1 and TRBJ1-5, with D possibly matching TRBD1 (6 bases). Germline V gene data show CDR1 as WNHNN and CDR2 as SYGVQD (reference sequence). V gave up 6 bases and J gave up 7 bases, with 25 bases separating them. The CDR3 is 17 residues long. The DNA for the CDR3 is TGCGCCAGCAGCCCCTCGGGGGGGGGCGAGTCAAGGCAGCCCCAGCATTTT. It yields the protein CASSPSGGGESRQPQHF.

The chain carries TRBV7-9 and TRBJ2-2; the D is unclear. Between the trimmed V and J ends, which lost 7 bases and 1 base, there was a span of 4 bases. The CDR3 runs 12 residues. Germline values: CDR1 SEHNR, CDR2 FQNEAQ (reference sequence). The DNA for the CDR3 is TGTGCCAGCACCCAGAACACCGGGGAGCTGTTTTTT. This gives the protein CASTQNTGELFF.

The chain recombines TRBV11-2 with TRBJ1-2; D unclear. The CDR3 is 14 amino acids. V lost 7 bases and J lost 4, with 16 bases in between. Germline V gene data show CDR1 as SGHAT and CDR2 as FQNNGV. The CDR3 bases are TGTGCCAGCAACAAACCGGGAGGGCGCTATGGCTACACCTTC. It is translated as CASNKPGGRYGYTF.

A word on this clone: Other DNA sequences of this sample code for an identical CDR3. The genes are TRBV7-3 and TRBJ2-2; perhaps TRBD1 as D (5 bases). The V and J ends lost 3 bases and 5 bases respectively, with 7 bases between them. The CDR3 contains 13 residues. CDR1 and CDR2 from the germline V gene are SGHTA and FQGTGA. CDR3 residues: CASSLAGTGELFF. The CDR3 DNA is TGTGCCAGCAGCTTGGCAGGGACCGGGGAGCTGTTTTTT.

J is TRBJ1-1 and V is TRBV12-3 or TRBV12-4; 8 bases are a match to TRBD1. The CDR3 has 12 residues. V dropped 7 bases and J dropped 6; count of bases not matched to a gene: 4. The CDR3 here is CASTGGFAEAFF. The CDR3 nucleotides are TGTGCCAGCACAGGGGGCTTTGCTGAAGCTTTCTTT.

The rearrangement joins TRBV7-2 to TRBJ1-5, with D perhaps TRBD1 (5 bases). CDR3 length equals 13 residues. The germline V and J ends were trimmed by 8 bases and 6 bases, with 14 bases remaining between them. Germline CDR1 SGHTA, CDR2 FQGNSA. CDR3 DNA sequence: TGTGCCAGCGCTGGGGGGGATGTTCAGCCCCAGCATTTT. Translated: CASAGGDVQPQHF.

The gene calls are TRBV7-9 and TRBJ1-1; D is unclear. The germline CDR1 and CDR2 sequences are SEHNR and FQNEAQ (reference sequence). The ends were cut back, 2 bases at V and 4 bases at J, with 11 bases in the middle. CDR3 length equals 14 residues. CDR3: CASSLKGGGTEAFF. CDR3 DNA: TGTGCCAGCAGCTTAAAGGGAGGCGGCACTGAAGCTTTCTTT.

Only one count was recorded for this clone. The chain recombines TRBV19 with TRBJ1-2, with D tentatively TRBD1 (5 bases). The germline V gene has CDR1 LNHDA and CDR2 SQIVND (reference sequence). The CDR3 totals 14 residues. Trimming cost V 5 bases and J 4 bases, with 14 bases left between them. In nucleotides, the CDR3 is TGTGCCAGTAGTCCCTCCGGGGGGGGCTATGGCTACACCTTC. This gives the protein CASSPSGGGYGYTF.

This clone has a single count. V usage is TRBV5-6 and J usage is TRBJ2-7, with a weak D call TRBD1 (6 bases). CDR3 size: 13 residues. V was pared by 0 bases and J by 2 bases, with 6 bases between. Germline assignment: CDR1 SGHDT and CDR2 YYEEEE. CDR3 nucleotide sequence: TGTGCCAGCAGCTTGGACAGGGCCTACGAGCAGTACTTC. Residues: CASSLDRAYEQYF.

This rearrangement joins TRBV7-6 to TRBJ1-3; 8 bases agree with TRBD1. This CDR3 has 16 residues. Germline V lookup: CDR1 SGHVS, CDR2 FNYEAQ. Unmatched junction bases numbered 6, after V lost 5 bases and J lost 0 bases. The DNA of the CDR3 is TGTGCCAGCAGCCCAGGGGGCCCGAGCTCTGGAAACACCATATATTTT. Protein sequence: CASSPGGPSSGNTIYF.

In this sample, this clone turned up once. At one end the junction does not follow the germline gene, possibly because of a read error. The chain carries TRBV7-7 and TRBJ1-1; the D gene is possibly TRBD1 (5 bases). Germline-derived CDR1 and CDR2 are SSHAT and FNYEAQ (reference sequence). The CDR3 contains 13 residues. CDR3 residues: CASSLDRNTEAFF. The CDR3 DNA follows: TGTGCTAGCAGCTTAGACAGGAACACTGAAGCTTTCTTT.

The chain links TRBV9 to TRBJ1-6, with D uncertain. The CDR3 runs to 14 residues. CDR1 and CDR2 (germline): SGDLS, YYNGEE. Trimming stripped 4 bases from V and 4 bases from J, with 9 bases between. The CDR3 sequence: CASSPLPYNSPLHF. CDR3 nucleotides: TGTGCCAGCAGCCCCCTTCCTTATAATTCACCCCTCCACTTT.

The chain uses TRBV9 and TRBJ1-3; a possible D gene is TRBD1 (6 bases). The CDR3 totals 15 residues. Trimming took 4 bases from V and 3 from J, leaving 14 bases between them. The germline V gene encodes CDR1 SGDLS and CDR2 YYNGEE. Written as DNA, the CDR3 is TGTGCCAGCAGCTACAGGGCGGACCATGGAAACACCATATATTTT. Translating it yields CASSYRADHGNTIYF.

This clone was counted once. The rearrangement uses TRBV29-1 and TRBJ2-7; D might be TRBD2 (7 bases). The CDR3 spans 14 residues. CDR1 SQVTM and CDR2 ANQGSEA come from the germline V gene. V was clipped by 2 bases and J by 3 bases, with 14 bases between them. DNA of the CDR3: TGCAGCGTTGAACAGGGGAGGGGCAGCTACGAGCAGTACTTC. Its protein product is CSVEQGRGSYEQYF.

The chain uses TRBV7-9 and TRBJ2-7, with 12 bases lining up with TRBD1. The J segment lost 6 bases and the V segment lost 7 bases, leaving 13 bases of the junction unmatched. The CDR3 runs 16 residues. Germline V gives CDR1 SEHNR, CDR2 FQNEAQ (reference sequence). This CDR3 reads CASTPPGQGALREQYF. The CDR3 coding sequence is TGTGCCAGCACCCCACCGGGACAGGGGGCCTTGCGCGAGCAGTACTTC.

The rearrangement links TRBV11-2 to TRBJ1-1; perhaps TRBD1 as D (6 bases). V lost 3 bases, J lost 3 bases, and 8 bases lay in between. The CDR3 has 13 residues. The germline CDR1 and CDR2 sequences are SGHAT and FQNNGV. The CDR3 coding sequence is TGTGCCAGCAGCTTTTCAGGGGACACTGAAGCTTTCTTT. The encoded protein is CASSFSGDTEAFF.

This rearrangement joins TRBV5-3 to TRBJ1-1, with a possible D match to TRBD1 (6 bases). Being an ORF, TRBV5-3 has a function that is uncertain. Trimming stripped 10 bases from V and 1 base from J, with 14 bases between. CDR3 length: 13 amino acids. CDR3 sequence: CAGHKQGNTEAFF. The CDR3 DNA reads TGTGCCGGACACAAACAGGGGAACACTGAAGCTTTCTTT.

This clone came up once. This chain links TRBV7-9 with TRBJ1-5; 9 nucleotides align to TRBD1. CDR3 size: 14 residues. Germline-derived CDR1 and CDR2 are SEHNR and FQNEAQ (reference sequence). V trimming: 4 bases; J trimming: 6 bases; junction bases outside the gene matches: 4. The DNA for the CDR3 is TGTGCCAGCAGCTCGACAGGGGGGGGTCAGCCCCAGCATTTT. Its translation: CASSSTGGGQPQHF.

CDR3 region: CASRRDRGYNEQFF. As DNA, the CDR3 is TGTGCCAGCAGGAGGGACAGGGGTTATAATGAGCAGTTCTTC. The chain links TRBV2 to TRBJ2-1; 10 bases are shared with TRBD1. Germline assignment: CDR1 SNHLY and CDR2 FYNNEI. The length of the CDR3 is 14 residues. J gave up 7 bases and V 6 bases, and 6 bases lay outside the gene matches.

The V gene is TRBV5-1, the J gene TRBJ2-7; perhaps TRBD1 as D (6 bases). Trimming shortened V by 1 base and J by 7 bases, and 12 bases separated the two germline ends. The CDR3 totals 13 residues. In germline, CDR1 is SGHRS, CDR2 YFSETQ. The CDR3 is CASSLSGVREQYF. The CDR3, as DNA: TGCGCCAGCAGCTTGTCAGGGGTGAGGGAGCAGTACTTC. The full variable domain, completed using reference TRBV5-1 and TRBJ2-7, is KAGVTQTPRYLIKTRGQQVTLSCSPISGHRSVSWYQQTPGQGLQFLFEYFSETQRNKGNFPGRFSGRQFSNSRSEMNVSTLELGDSALYLCASSLSGVREQYFGPGTRLTVT.

This rearrangement joins TRBV7-2 to TRBJ2-5, with 9 bases that match TRBD1. The CDR3 loop spans 15 amino acids. V was pared by 1 base and J by 5 bases, with 5 bases of the junction left unmatched. Germline V CDR1 and CDR2: SGHTA, FQGNSA. The CDR3 spells CASSLVWTGEETQYF. For the CDR3, the DNA is TGTGCCAGCAGCTTAGTTTGGACAGGGGAGGAGACCCAGTACTTC.

The V and J genes are TRBV12-3 or TRBV12-4 and TRBJ2-7, with TRBD1 as a possible D gene (5 bases). The CDR3 totals 13 residues. V was shortened by 3 bases and J by 5 bases, with 11 bases between the two germline ends. CDR3: CASSLRQGNEQYF. CDR3 DNA: TGTGCCAGCAGTTTGAGGCAGGGTAACGAGCAGTACTTC.